This T cell receptor (beta chain) was profiled in a study of T-cell reconstitution after alpha-beta-depleted transplantation in children. In its sample, this clonotype was seen many times. Construction of the TCRbeta library involved unique molecular identifiers. TCRdb reprocessed the PCR reads with MiXCR, giving one entry per CDR3 protein. The table has more than 7,500 distinct CDR3 sequences, approximately 13% seen once; the top ten hold about 56%. Looked up from germline, CDR1 is MNHEY and CDR2 is SMNVEV (reference sequence). CDR3 length: 13 residues. V shed 8 bases and J shed 6 bases, with 17 bases lying between them.

V and J are TRBV27 and TRBJ2-7, with D tentatively TRBD2 (6 bases). The receptor comes from a male patient younger than 18 who had a stem cell transplant for acute lymphoblastic leukemia, so the T cells may come from the graft donor. The source material was PBMCs, mostly from graft donor cells, sampled 60 days after TCRalphabeta/CD19-depleted stem cell transplant. The DNA of the CDR3 is TGTGCCAGCGGCCCGGGGGAGCCCAGCGAGCAGTACTTC. Its translation is CASGPGEPSEQYF.